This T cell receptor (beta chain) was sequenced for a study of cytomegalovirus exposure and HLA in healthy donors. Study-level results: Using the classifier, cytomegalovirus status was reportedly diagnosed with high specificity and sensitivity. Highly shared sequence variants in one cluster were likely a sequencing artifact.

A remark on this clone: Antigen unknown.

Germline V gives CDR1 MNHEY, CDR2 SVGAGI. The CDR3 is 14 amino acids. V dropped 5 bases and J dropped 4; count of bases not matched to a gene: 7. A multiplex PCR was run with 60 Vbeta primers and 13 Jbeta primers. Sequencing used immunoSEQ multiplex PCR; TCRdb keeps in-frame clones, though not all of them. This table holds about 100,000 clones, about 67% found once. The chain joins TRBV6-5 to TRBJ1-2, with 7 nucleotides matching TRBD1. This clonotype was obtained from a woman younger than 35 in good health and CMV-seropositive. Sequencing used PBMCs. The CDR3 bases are TGTGCCAGCAGTGAGGACAGGTTCCCCTATGGCTACACCTTC. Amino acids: CASSEDRFPYGYTF.